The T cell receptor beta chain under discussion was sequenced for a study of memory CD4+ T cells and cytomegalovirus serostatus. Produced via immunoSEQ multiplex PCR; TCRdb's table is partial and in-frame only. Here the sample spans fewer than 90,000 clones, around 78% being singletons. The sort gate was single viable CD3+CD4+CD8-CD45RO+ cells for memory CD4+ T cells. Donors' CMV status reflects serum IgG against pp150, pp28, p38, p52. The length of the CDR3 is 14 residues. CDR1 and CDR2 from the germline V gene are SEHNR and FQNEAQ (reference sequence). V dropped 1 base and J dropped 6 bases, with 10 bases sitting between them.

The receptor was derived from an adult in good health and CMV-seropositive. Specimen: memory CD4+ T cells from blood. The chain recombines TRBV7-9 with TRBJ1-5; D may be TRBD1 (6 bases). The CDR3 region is CASSLEGGVQPQHF. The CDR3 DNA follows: TGTGCCAGCAGCTTAGAGGGGGGGGTTCAGCCCCAGCATTTT.